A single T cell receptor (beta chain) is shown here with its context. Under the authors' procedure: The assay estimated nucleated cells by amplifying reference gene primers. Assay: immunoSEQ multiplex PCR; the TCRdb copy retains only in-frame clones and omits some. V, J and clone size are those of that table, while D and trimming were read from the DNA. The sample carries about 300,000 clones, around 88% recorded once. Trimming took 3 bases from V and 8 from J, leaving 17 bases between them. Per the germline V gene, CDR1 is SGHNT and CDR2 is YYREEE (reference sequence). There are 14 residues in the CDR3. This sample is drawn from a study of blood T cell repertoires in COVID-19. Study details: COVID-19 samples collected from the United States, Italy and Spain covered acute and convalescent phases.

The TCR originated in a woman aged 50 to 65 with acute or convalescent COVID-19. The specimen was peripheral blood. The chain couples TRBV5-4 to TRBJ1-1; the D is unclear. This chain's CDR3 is CASSWAAQVVEAFF. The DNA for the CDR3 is TGTGCCAGCAGCTGGGCCGCCCAGGTAGTAGAAGCTTTCTTT.